The 29 T cell receptor beta chains below were found in one sample sequenced in a study of response to subunit inactivated influenza vaccine. TCRdb reprocessed the RT-PCR reads with MiXCR, giving one entry per CDR3 protein. The sample includes roughly 550,000 distinct CDR3 sequences, 20% to 25% of them seen just once. The sample also formed part of further work on T cells expressing NK-cell markers. As that study records: UMIs accompanied the 5'RACE template switching by which TCR beta cDNA was made.

The sequenced sample was CD4+ T cells sorted from PBMCs, obtained roughly 13 days after vaccination. The receptors were sampled from a man aged 50-59 years who received an inactivated influenza vaccine.

In its sample, this clonotype was seen a few times. The V and J genes are TRBV20-1 and TRBJ2-4, with 7 bases identical to TRBD1. V dropped 6 bases and J dropped 4; count of bases not matched to a gene: 12. CDR1 and CDR2 from the germline V gene are DFQATT and SNEGSKA (reference sequence). The CDR3 spans 15 residues. The CDR3 region has the DNA TGCAGTGCGATACGACAGGGAACGGGGAAAAACATTCAGTACTTC. Translated: CSAIRQGTGKNIQYF.

V gene TRBV30 combines with J gene TRBJ2-5; no clear D gene. The V gene's germline CDR1 is GTSNPN and CDR2 SVGIG (reference sequence). V lost 3 bases and J 2 bases, leaving 7 bases between the germline ends. This CDR3 is 12 amino acids long. This chain's CDR3 is CAWSGRQETQYF. The CDR3 nucleotides are TGTGCCTGGAGCGGACGGCAAGAGACCCAGTACTTC. Combining the CDR3 with reference TRBV30 and TRBJ2-5 gives the whole variable domain SQTIHQWPATLVQPVGSPLSLECTVEGTSNPNLYWYRQAAGRGLQLLFYSVGIGQISSEVPQNLSASRPQDRQFILSSKKLLLSDSGFYLCAWSGRQETQYFGPGTRLLVL.

This clonotype has only a few counts. The rearrangement joins TRBV12-3 or TRBV12-4 to TRBJ2-1; D gene uncertain. This CDR3 spans 13 amino acids. V dropped 3 bases and J dropped 4 bases, with 7 bases sitting between them. The CDR3 region is CASSLRQYNEQFF. The CDR3, as DNA: TGTGCCAGCAGTTTGAGGCAGTACAATGAGCAGTTCTTC.

The rearrangement uses TRBV5-1 and TRBJ2-2; D call uncertain. The V and J ends lost 9 bases and 6 bases respectively, with 9 bases between them. The V gene's germline CDR1 is SGHRS and CDR2 YFSETQ. CDR3 length equals 11 residues. CDR3 sequence reads: CATRGAGELFF. The CDR3 DNA is TGCGCCACCCGTGGGGCCGGGGAGCTGTTTTTT.

The V gene is TRBV29-1, the J gene TRBJ2-5; tentatively, D is TRBD2 (5 bases). This CDR3 region has 13 residues. V dropped 8 bases and J dropped 1 base, with 14 bases sitting between them. The germline gives CDR1 SQVTM, CDR2 ANQGSEA. CDR3 in DNA: TGCAGCCTGGGGTTGGCGGGCCAAGAGACCCAGTACTTC. It codes for CSLGLAGQETQYF.

The chain uses TRBV29-1 and TRBJ2-3; D is uncertain. V lost 3 bases and J 2 bases, leaving 9 bases between the germline ends. This CDR3 region has 13 residues. Germline V gene sequence: CDR1 SQVTM, CDR2 ANQGSEA. In DNA form, the CDR3 reads TGCAGCGTTGATAGGCAGCACACAGATACGCAGTATTTT. Translated: CSVDRQHTDTQYF.

This clonotype has at least ten counts. DNA for the CDR3: TGCAGTGCAAGGGCGGGGGTGGTGTACAGCGGCCTCAAAAACATTCAGTACTTC. Protein: CSARAGVVYSGLKNIQYF. This chain joins TRBV20-1 and TRBJ2-4, with TRBD2 matching over 7 bases. Looked up from germline, CDR1 is DFQATT and CDR2 is SNEGSKA (reference sequence). CDR3 length equals 18 residues. The V gene end was trimmed by 6 bases and the J gene end by 3 bases; junction bases not matched to a gene: 20.

The chain combines TRBV27 with TRBJ1-2, with 9 bases matching TRBD1. The CDR3 is 13 residues long. After removal of 4 bases from V and 8 bases from J, the junction contained 5 bases not matched to a gene. Germline assignment: CDR1 MNHEY and CDR2 SMNVEV (reference sequence). This chain's CDR3 is CASSSTGGRGYTF. The CDR3, as DNA: TGTGCCAGCAGTTCGACAGGGGGAAGGGGCTACACCTTC.

The chain is built from TRBV28 and TRBJ1-2; 8 bases fit TRBD1. From germline, CDR1 is MDHEN and CDR2 SYDVKM. The CDR3 is 17 amino acids. V lost 3 bases, J lost 0 bases, and 9 bases stayed unmatched. The CDR3 DNA reads as TGTGCCAGCAGTTTGGTTGGACAGGGAAGAACTAACTATGGCTACACCTTC. Protein: CASSLVGQGRTNYGYTF.

This clonotype was picked up a small number of times. J is TRBJ2-5 and V is TRBV5-1; TRBD2 agrees at 8 bases. The CDR3 has 16 amino acids. Trimming cost V 2 bases and J 2 bases; bases outside gene matches: 8. CDR1 and CDR2 from the germline V gene are SGHRS and YFSETQ. This chain's CDR3 is CASSFGSGGQQETQYF. CDR3 nucleotides: TGCGCCAGCAGCTTCGGATCGGGAGGGCAGCAAGAGACCCAGTACTTC.

V and J are TRBV7-2 and TRBJ2-7; perhaps TRBD1 as D (7 bases). In germline, CDR1 is SGHTA, CDR2 FQGNSA. V lost 5 bases, J lost 2 bases, and 16 bases lay in between. The CDR3 runs 15 residues. Written as DNA, the CDR3 is TGTGCCAGCAGCCGGGGCGGGACAGCCCCCTACGAGCAGTACTTC. This gives the protein CASSRGGTAPYEQYF.

The chain couples TRBV7-7 to TRBJ2-1, with 12 bases aligning to TRBD2. The junction had 8 bases not matched to a gene; V was cut back by 5 bases and J by 9 bases. Looked up from germline, CDR1 is SSHAT and CDR2 is FNYEAQ (reference sequence). The CDR3 has 15 residues. The CDR3 reads CASSTSSGRAAEQFF. CDR3 nucleotide sequence: TGTGCCAGCAGCACGTCTAGCGGGAGGGCGGCTGAGCAGTTCTTC.

This clonotype appeared many times. This chain uses TRBV7-2 with TRBJ2-7, with D possibly TRBD1 on 5 matching bases. The CDR3 totals 13 residues. V gave up 6 bases and J gave up 2 bases, with 11 bases separating them. CDR1 and CDR2 from the germline V gene are SGHTA and FQGNSA. CDR3 residues: CASSLAGPYEQYF. In DNA, the CDR3 is TGTGCCAGCAGTTTGGCAGGGCCCTACGAGCAGTACTTC.

This clonotype occurred a few times. V gene TRBV20-1 combines with J gene TRBJ1-1; D remains ambiguous. CDR1 and CDR2 (germline): DFQATT, SNEGSKA (reference sequence). CDR3 length: 13 residues. Between the trimmed V and J ends, which lost 2 bases and 3 bases, there was a span of 10 bases. DNA of the CDR3: TGCAGTGCTAGACGGGTGGAAGACACTGAAGCTTTCTTT. Its protein product is CSARRVEDTEAFF.

The rearrangement uses TRBV7-2 and TRBJ1-2, with D unclear. There are 17 residues in the CDR3. V was trimmed by 1 base and J by 8 bases, leaving 23 bases between them. Germline-derived CDR1 and CDR2 are SGHTA and FQGNSA. CDR3 nucleotide sequence: TGTGCCAGCAGCTTAGGTCGGCAGACCCAGACTTTTGGAGGCTACACCTTC. Translated: CASSLGRQTQTFGGYTF.

At least ten counts were recorded for this clonotype. The chain combines TRBV12-3 or TRBV12-4 with TRBJ2-5, with TRBD1 as a possible D gene (5 bases). Trimming pared 6 bases from V and 2 bases from J, leaving 13 bases between. The CDR3 extends over 14 amino acids. Here the CDR3 reads CASSETGLQETQYF. CDR3 sequence (DNA): TGTGCCAGCAGCGAAACAGGCCTACAAGAGACCCAGTACTTC.

This clonotype occurred a few times. The chain joins TRBV5-1 to TRBJ2-7; D is unresolved. CDR3 size: 14 residues. CDR1 is SGHRS and CDR2 is YFSETQ in the germline V gene. V was pared by 4 bases and J by 2 bases, with 13 bases between. This CDR3 reads CASSRRTDAYEQYF. DNA for the CDR3: TGCGCCAGCAGCCGACGGACCGACGCCTACGAGCAGTACTTC. Combining the CDR3 with reference TRBV5-1 and TRBJ2-7 gives the whole variable domain KAGVTQTPRYLIKTRGQQVTLSCSPISGHRSVSWYQQTPGQGLQFLFEYFSETQRNKGNFPGRFSGRQFSNSRSEMNVSTLELGDSALYLCASSRRTDAYEQYFGPGTRLTVT.

This clonotype was found a few times. V is TRBV4-2 and J is TRBJ2-3; 10 nucleotides line up with TRBD1. This CDR3 spans 15 amino acids. Germline values: CDR1 LGHNA, CDR2 YNFKEQ. Trimming took 3 bases from V and 4 from J; bases not matched to a gene: 4. CDR3: CASSQQTGGPDTQYF. The CDR3 DNA follows: TGTGCCAGCAGCCAGCAGACAGGGGGCCCAGATACGCAGTATTTT.

This clonotype showed up just a few times. The chain carries TRBV7-8 and TRBJ1-1, with D perhaps matching TRBD1 (5 bases). The germline V and J ends were trimmed by 5 bases and 0 bases, with 13 bases remaining between them. CDR3 size: 15 residues. Germline assignment: CDR1 SGHVS and CDR2 FQNEAQ. DNA for the CDR3: TGTGCCAGCAGCGCAGTGGGGGGGTTGAACACTGAAGCTTTCTTT. It codes for CASSAVGGLNTEAFF. Combining the CDR3 with reference TRBV7-8 and TRBJ1-1 gives the whole variable domain GAGVSQSPRYKVAKRGQDVALRCDPISGHVSLFWYQQALGQGPEFLTYFQNEAQLDKSGLPSDRFFAERPEGSVSTLKIQRTQQEDSAVYLCASSAVGGLNTEAFFGQGTRLTVV.

The chain joins TRBV6-2 or TRBV6-3 to TRBJ2-3; D unclear. V lost 0 bases, J lost 2 bases, and 6 bases lay in between. This CDR3 region has 14 residues. In germline, CDR1 is MNHEY, CDR2 SVGEGT. The CDR3 coding sequence is TGTGCCAGCAGTTACTCGGCCTTCACAGATACGCAGTATTTT. It is translated as CASSYSAFTDTQYF.

This clonotype has a handful of counts. The genes are TRBV10-3 and TRBJ1-4; 12 nucleotides agree with TRBD1. The CDR3 is 17 amino acids. The germline V gene has CDR1 ENHRY and CDR2 SYGVKD. The ends lost 10 bases at V and 0 bases at J; junction bases unmatched: 9. CDR3 bases: TGTGCCACCCGAGAGGGACAGGGGGCTTCAACTAATGAAAAACTGTTTTTT. Protein product: CATREGQGASTNEKLFF.

CDR3 loop: CASSWEYEQYF. The DNA for the CDR3 is TGTGCCAGCAGCTGGGAATACGAGCAGTACTTC. V usage is TRBV5-6 and J usage is TRBJ2-7, with D hard to call. CDR1 is SGHDT, CDR2 YYEEEE, per germline. The V gene lost 3 bases and the J gene lost 4 bases, with 5 bases spanning the gap. CDR3 length: 11 amino acids.

V is TRBV15 and J is TRBJ2-2, with unresolved D. The CDR3 has 15 amino acids. Germline V gives CDR1 LNHNV, CDR2 YYDKDF (reference sequence). V lost 5 bases, J lost 2 bases, and 12 bases lay in between. CDR3 region: CATSPMARNTGELFF. CDR3 in DNA: TGTGCCACCAGCCCGATGGCCAGAAACACCGGGGAGCTGTTTTTT.

This clonotype showed up just a few times. V and J are TRBV4-1 and TRBJ2-3; 7 nucleotides line up with TRBD1. J was trimmed by 3 bases and V by 3 bases; bases with no gene match: 3. From germline, CDR1 is MGHRA and CDR2 YSYEKL. This CDR3 is built from 14 residues. CDR3 loop: CASSQGQTTDTQYF. Here the CDR3 DNA reads TGCGCCAGCAGCCAGGGACAGACTACAGATACGCAGTATTTT.

This sequence joins TRBV9 and TRBJ1-2; TRBD1 is a possible D gene (6 bases). CDR1 is SGDLS and CDR2 is YYNGEE in the germline V gene. Trimming took off 0 bases at V and 9 bases at J, with 12 bases between the two ends. The CDR3 totals 13 residues. CDR3 amino acids: CASSVAGGASYTF. The CDR3 DNA reads as TGTGCCAGCAGCGTAGCTGGGGGGGCCAGCTACACCTTC.

The genes are TRBV15 and TRBJ2-6, with D possibly being TRBD1 (5 bases). CDR3 length: 14 amino acids. Trimming removed 9 bases from V and 0 bases from J, with 9 bases in between. Germline CDR1 reads LNHNV; CDR2 reads YYDKDF (reference sequence). The CDR3 loop is CATLGDSGANVLTF. The CDR3 coding sequence is TGTGCCACTTTAGGGGACTCTGGGGCCAACGTCCTGACTTTC.

The chain joins TRBV25-1 to TRBJ2-3, with D possibly called TRBD1 or TRBD2 (6 bases each). The CDR3 sequence is 13 residues long. The germline V gene has CDR1 MGHDK and CDR2 SYGVNS. The germline V and J ends were trimmed by 7 bases and 11 bases, with 19 bases remaining between them. CDR3 DNA: TGTGCCAGCACGGTCGGGGGACATTGGGGGCAGTATTTT. Amino acids: CASTVGGHWGQYF.

This chain links TRBV29-1 with TRBJ2-1; D might be TRBD1 (7 bases). The germline V and J ends were trimmed by 7 bases and 12 bases, with 16 bases remaining between them. Germline CDR1 SQVTM, CDR2 ANQGSEA. CDR3 length equals 11 residues. DNA of the CDR3: TGCAGCGCGTCGACAGGGACTGGGCAGTTCTTC. Translating it yields CSASTGTGQFF.

This clonotype turned up a few times. The chain joins TRBV20-1 to TRBJ2-1; 9 positions agree with TRBD2. The CDR3 contains 14 residues. Germline trimming cut 3 bases from V and 7 bases from J; bases unmatched to any gene: 7. In germline, CDR1 is DFQATT, CDR2 SNEGSKA (reference sequence). The CDR3 loop is CSASLAGRTNEQFF. The CDR3, as DNA: TGCAGTGCTAGTCTAGCGGGGAGAACAAATGAGCAGTTCTTC.